This T cell receptor beta chain was observed in a study of T-cell reconstitution after alpha-beta-depleted transplantation in children. General observations from the study: Newly generated T cells supplied most T-cell counts and diversity one year post-transplant. At around two months after transplant, the alpha-beta T cells were reportedly derived from several hundred expanded clones that came from non-depleted graft cells. Some patients owed their high day-60 TCRbeta diversity to surviving recipient T cells and thymic progenitors.

This clonotype has at least ten counts. Its matching antigen is unknown. The CDR3 totals 13 residues. V lost 7 bases, J lost 0 bases, and 9 bases lay in between. CDR1 and CDR2 from the germline V gene are SNHLY and FYNNEI. Unique molecular identifiers were used to barcode this TCRbeta library. TCRdb itself ran the PCR reads through MiXCR, one entry per CDR3 protein. The table records some 840,000 distinct CDR3 sequences, about 15% of them present only once. Specimen: PBMCs, mostly from graft donor cells, collected 360 days after TCRalphabeta/CD19-depleted stem cell transplant. This clonotype originated in a male patient aged 10 to 17 who had a stem cell transplant for acute lymphoblastic leukemia, so the T cells may come from the graft donor. This rearrangement joins TRBV2 to TRBJ1-1, with D tentatively TRBD1 (6 bases). This chain's CDR3 is CASKRGMNTEAFF. CDR3 DNA sequence: TGTGCCAGCAAGAGGGGGATGAACACTGAAGCTTTCTTT.